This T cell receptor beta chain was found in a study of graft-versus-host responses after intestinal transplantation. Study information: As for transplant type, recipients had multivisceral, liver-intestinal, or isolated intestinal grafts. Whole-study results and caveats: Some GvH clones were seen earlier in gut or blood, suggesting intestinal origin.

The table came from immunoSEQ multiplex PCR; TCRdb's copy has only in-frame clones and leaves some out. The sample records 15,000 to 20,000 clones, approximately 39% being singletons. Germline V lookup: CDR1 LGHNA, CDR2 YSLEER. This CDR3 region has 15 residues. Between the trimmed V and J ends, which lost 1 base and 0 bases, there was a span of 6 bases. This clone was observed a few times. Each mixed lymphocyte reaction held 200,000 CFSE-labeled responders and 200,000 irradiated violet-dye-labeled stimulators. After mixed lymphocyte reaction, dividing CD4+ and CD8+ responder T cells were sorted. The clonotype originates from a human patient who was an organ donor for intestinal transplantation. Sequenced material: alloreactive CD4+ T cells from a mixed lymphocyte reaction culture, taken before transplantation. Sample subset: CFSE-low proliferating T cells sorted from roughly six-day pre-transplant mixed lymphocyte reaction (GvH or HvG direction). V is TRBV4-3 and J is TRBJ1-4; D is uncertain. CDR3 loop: CASSQGVSTNEKLFF. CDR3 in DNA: TGCGCCAGCAGCCAAGGCGTGTCAACTAATGAAAAACTGTTTTTT.